The 29 T cell receptor beta chains below come from one sample, sequenced in a study of regulatory T cells in long-lasting Graves disease. The time point here: persistent/refractory GD, antithyroid drugs over 5 years with positive TRAb. PBMCs were the source of the RNA used for TCR sequencing. Through Arm-PCR of CDR3 regions and iRepertoire HTBI primers, TCR beta libraries were built. TCRdb re-called the multiplex PCR reads through MiXCR, storing one row per CDR3 protein. The sample includes about half a million distinct CDR3 sequences, about 20% of them seen just once. The specimen was peripheral blood mononuclear cells (PBMCs), collected when the disease was refractory, from a patient treated with antithyroid drugs. The receptors were gathered from a female donor with Graves disease.

The rearrangement joins TRBV3-1 to TRBJ1-5; no clear D gene. Germline V gives CDR1 LGHDT, CDR2 YNNKEL (reference sequence). The CDR3 is 13 amino acids. The V end lost 0 bases, the J end lost 7 bases, and 7 bases lay between the germline ends. The CDR3 bases are TGTGCCAGCAGCCAAGAGGGAGTACAGCCCCAGCATTTT. Amino acid sequence: CASSQEGVQPQHF.

This sequence joins TRBV19 and TRBJ2-5; D is uncertain. CDR3 length equals 14 residues. The V gene's germline CDR1 is LNHDA and CDR2 SQIVND (reference sequence). V lost 4 bases and J 5 bases, leaving 14 bases between the germline ends. As DNA, the CDR3 is TGTGCCAGTAGTAGTGGACGGTTCTTGGAGACCCAGTACTTC. Translated, it gives CASSSGRFLETQYF. The variable domain in full, with the rest retrieved from reference TRBV19 and TRBJ2-5, is DGGITQSPKYLFRKEGQNVTLSCEQNLNHDAMYWYRQDPGQGLRLIYYSQIVNDFQKGDIAEGYSVSREKKESFPLTVTSAQKNPTAFYLCASSSGRFLETQYFGPGTRLLVL.

This rearrangement joins TRBV19 to TRBJ2-3; TRBD2 might be the D (6 bases). V lost 5 bases to trimming and J lost 1 base, with 10 bases between them. The V gene's germline CDR1 is LNHDA and CDR2 SQIVND (reference sequence). The CDR3 is 14 amino acids. This CDR3 reads CASSGGLRTDTQYF. The DNA for the CDR3 is TGTGCCAGTAGTGGGGGACTCCGCACAGATACGCAGTATTTT.

This clonotype was found once. A much larger clone differs from this one at a single base, so this may be a read error. The chain employs TRBV12-3 or TRBV12-4 and TRBJ2-2, with 7 bases fitting TRBD1. CDR3 size: 16 residues. Written as DNA, the CDR3 is TGTGCCAGCAGTCCCACGGGACAGTCTAACACCGGGGAGCTGGTTTTT. It translates to CASSPTGQSNTGELVF.

This clonotype was seen more than once but under ten times. The chain uses TRBV7-3 and TRBJ2-1; D call uncertain. The CDR3 is 16 residues long. Germline V gives CDR1 SGHTA, CDR2 FQGTGA. V lost 2 bases to trimming and J lost 0 bases, with 11 bases between them. The CDR3 loop reads CASSLFRASSYNEQFF. In DNA, the CDR3 is TGTGCCAGCAGCTTATTTAGAGCATCCTCCTACAATGAGCAGTTCTTC.

In the case of this clonotype: A much more abundant neighbour one base away suggests this may be a read error. V is TRBV28 and J is TRBJ2-5; 8 positions match TRBD1. With V trimmed by 7 bases and J by 9 bases, 13 bases remained unmatched. Germline CDR1 reads MDHEN; CDR2 reads SYDVKM. The CDR3 has 14 residues. CDR3 bases: TGTGCCAGCACAGACAGGGGTTTTGTGAAGGCCCAGTACTTC. This sequence encodes CASTDRGFVKAQYF.

The rearrangement uses TRBV6-1 and TRBJ1-5, with D hard to call. The CDR3 runs to 16 residues. CDR1 MNHNS and CDR2 SASEGT come from the germline V gene. Trimming cost V 6 bases and J 1 base, with 16 bases left between them. CDR3 region: CASSPPRAQSNQPQHF. Written as DNA, the CDR3 is TGTGCCAGCAGCCCACCCCGCGCCCAGAGCAATCAGCCCCAGCATTTT.

This clonotype was recorded many times. The chain carries TRBV6-5 and TRBJ2-7; D not resolved. Germline loops: CDR1 MNHEY, CDR2 SVGAGI. The V end was cut by 2 bases, the J end by 0 bases, with 8 bases between. This CDR3 is 14 amino acids long. The CDR3 sequence is CASSYPGASYEQYF. The CDR3 DNA reads TGTGCCAGCAGTTACCCTGGCGCCTCCTACGAGCAGTACTTC.

This clonotype was seen at least ten times. V gene TRBV2 combines with J gene TRBJ2-3; tentatively, D is TRBD2 (6 bases). Deletions cut 2 bases from V and 2 bases from J, with 11 bases between. The CDR3 extends over 15 amino acids. Germline CDR1 and CDR2: SNHLY and FYNNEI. The CDR3 here is CASSESGRTTDTQYF. CDR3 bases: TGTGCCAGCAGTGAAAGCGGGCGGACCACAGATACGCAGTATTTT.

The gene calls are TRBV28 and TRBJ1-1, with D unresolved. Trimming removed 6 bases at V and 6 bases at J, with 17 bases between. The CDR3 runs 14 residues. CDR1 and CDR2 (germline): MDHEN, SYDVKM. The CDR3 here is CASSPPNGQAEAFF. The CDR3 DNA is TGTGCCAGCAGCCCCCCTAACGGCCAGGCTGAAGCTTTCTTT.

The chain carries TRBV19 and TRBJ1-2; D gene unclear. The length of the CDR3 is 11 residues. CDR1 and CDR2 (germline): LNHDA, SQIVND (reference sequence). V shed 5 bases and J shed 4 bases, with 5 bases lying between them. The CDR3 here is CASSDRYGYTF. The CDR3 nucleotides read TGTGCCAGTAGTGATCGCTATGGCTACACCTTC.

This clonotype was seen a handful of times. The chain uses TRBV19 and TRBJ2-7; TRBD1 might be the D (6 bases). Germline V gene lookup returns CDR1 LNHDA and CDR2 SQIVND (reference sequence). The CDR3 contains 13 residues. V lost 11 bases and J lost 1, with 15 bases in between. Written as DNA, the CDR3 is TGTGCCTCAGGGGACGGCGGATCCTACGAGCAGTACTTC. This encodes CASGDGGSYEQYF.

This clonotype was counted at least ten times. This chain connects TRBV28 to TRBJ2-4; 12 bases are a match to TRBD1. CDR1 is MDHEN, CDR2 SYDVKM, per germline. The J segment lost 6 bases and the V segment lost 3 bases, leaving 6 bases of the junction unmatched. This CDR3 spans 16 amino acids. CDR3 coding DNA: TGTGCCAGCAGTTTGGGGACAGGGGGCCCCGGAAACATTCAGTACTTC. Translating gives CASSLGTGGPGNIQYF.

This clonotype has at least ten counts. The V and J genes are TRBV7-2 and TRBJ1-1, with D uncertain. The CDR3 is made up of 15 amino acids. From germline, CDR1 is SGHTA and CDR2 FQGNSA. V dropped 10 bases and J dropped 1 base, with 19 bases sitting between them. The CDR3 DNA sequence: TGTGCCAAGCCGGCGTCGTTTATCTCGAACACTGAAGCTTTCTTT. Encoded protein: CAKPASFISNTEAFF.

Comment on this clonotype: This CDR3 is missing its conserved last phenylalanine or tryptophan, likely due to a read error. The gene calls are TRBV20-1 and TRBJ2-5; 12 bases map to TRBD2. With V trimmed by 6 bases and J by 0 bases, 5 bases remained unmatched. Germline V gives CDR1 DFQATT, CDR2 SNEGSKA (reference sequence). The CDR3 runs 15 residues. The CDR3 sequence is CSATGLAGHQETQYL. The CDR3 coding sequence is TGCAGTGCGACGGGACTAGCGGGCCACCAAGAGACCCAGTACCTC.

CDR3 sequence: CATSRDRFGNTIYF. The CDR3 nucleotides read TGTGCCACCAGCAGGGACAGGTTCGGAAACACCATATATTTT. The chain combines TRBV15 with TRBJ1-3, with 7 bases identical to TRBD1. CDR1 is LNHNV and CDR2 is YYDKDF in the germline V gene (reference sequence). Trimming cost V 3 bases and J 4 bases; bases outside gene matches: 3. CDR3 length: 14 residues.

About this clonotype: A single base separates this from a much larger clone, so it may be a read error. The genes are TRBV7-6 and TRBJ1-2; no firm D call. The CDR3 spans 13 residues. The ends were cut back, 9 bases at V and 8 bases at J, with 19 bases in the middle. Germline V gene lookup returns CDR1 SGHVS and CDR2 FNYEAQ. This chain's CDR3 is CARSTATRGGYTF. The CDR3 bases are TGTGCCAGGAGCACGGCCACCCGAGGGGGCTACACCTTC.

This clonotype was picked up many times. V usage is TRBV6-2 or TRBV6-3 and J usage is TRBJ1-1; a weak D match, TRBD1 (6 bases). CDR3 length: 14 amino acids. The germline gives CDR1 MNHEY, CDR2 SVGEGT. Trimming stripped 2 bases from V and 9 bases from J, with 16 bases between. DNA for the CDR3: TGTGCCAGCAGTTACCCCGGCAGGGGAGGAAAAGCTTTCTTT. Protein sequence: CASSYPGRGGKAFF.

This clonotype was picked up a small number of times. One end of the junction varies from germline; a read error may be responsible. This chain connects TRBV4-1 to TRBJ2-1, with TRBD2 matching 7 bases. The germline V gene encodes CDR1 MGHRA and CDR2 YSYEKL. This CDR3 has 17 amino acids. Here the CDR3 reads CASSQGTSTNVGDFSLF. CDR3 bases: TGCGCCAGCAGCCAAGGGACTAGTACGAACGTCGGGGATTTTTCGCTCTTC.

The table lists this clonotype with a few counts. This chain uses TRBV14 with TRBJ2-7, with no clear D. The CDR3 runs 16 residues. Between the trimmed V and J ends, which lost 6 bases and 2 bases, there was a span of 20 bases. Germline CDR1 and CDR2: SGHDN and FVKESK. DNA for the CDR3: TGTGCCAGCAGTCAACATCCGCCCAGCTTTGCCTACGAGCAGTACTTC. Its protein is CASSQHPPSFAYEQYF.

This clonotype occurred many times. The rearrangement links TRBV28 to TRBJ1-4; a weak D match, TRBD1 (5 bases). V was clipped by 4 bases and J by 3 bases, with 18 bases between them. The CDR3 totals 17 residues. Germline V CDR1 and CDR2: MDHEN, SYDVKM. The CDR3 DNA sequence: TGTGCCAGCAGTTCCACGTTGGGTTGGGACCCTAATGAAAAACTGTTTTTT. Translating it yields CASSSTLGWDPNEKLFF.

With regard to this clonotype: The junction differs from germline at one of its ends, possibly a read error. This sequence joins TRBV6-1 and TRBJ2-7; 10 bases line up with TRBD1. In germline, CDR1 is MNHNS, CDR2 SASEGT. The CDR3 is 18 residues long. This CDR3 reads CDSRGLETGGLQLYEQYF. CDR3 nucleotide sequence: TGTGACAGCAGGGGGTTGGAGACAGGGGGCTTGCAGCTCTACGAGCAGTACTTC.

The rearrangement links TRBV11-2 to TRBJ1-4, with 9 bases lining up with TRBD1. This CDR3 is built from 14 residues. V shed 5 bases and J 7 bases; nucleotides not matched to a gene: 5. The germline gives CDR1 SGHAT, CDR2 FQNNGV. The CDR3 sequence: CASSPGQGAEKLFF. In DNA, the CDR3 is TGTGCCAGCAGCCCGGGACAGGGAGCTGAAAAACTGTTTTTT.

This clonotype occurred a few times. This rearrangement joins TRBV6-1 to TRBJ2-7; D unclear. CDR3 size: 13 residues. Germline loops: CDR1 MNHNS, CDR2 SASEGT. Trimming pared 6 bases from V and 2 bases from J, leaving 11 bases between. DNA for the CDR3: TGTGCCAGCAGGACCGGCTCAGCCTACGAGCAGTACTTC. The encoded protein is CASRTGSAYEQYF.

This clonotype showed up many times. The V gene is TRBV6-1, the J gene TRBJ1-5; TRBD1 agrees at 11 bases. Trimming cost V 2 bases and J 6 bases; bases outside gene matches: 6. The CDR3 is made up of 16 amino acids. Germline V gene data show CDR1 as MNHNS and CDR2 as SASEGT. The CDR3 reads CASSESGTGGFQPQHF. CDR3 nucleotides: TGTGCCAGCAGTGAATCCGGGACAGGGGGTTTTCAGCCCCAGCATTTT.

This clonotype was recorded many times. The chain carries TRBV6-2 or TRBV6-3 and TRBJ1-2; unclear D gene. Germline-derived CDR1 and CDR2 are MNHEY and SVGEGT. This CDR3 contains 13 residues. Trimming cost V 0 bases and J 8 bases, with 10 bases left between them. The CDR3 region is CASSYSRTAGYTF. The CDR3 DNA is TGTGCCAGCAGTTACTCCCGGACTGCCGGCTACACCTTC.

The chain joins TRBV9 to TRBJ2-5; 7 nucleotides match TRBD2. The CDR3 extends over 14 amino acids. Looked up from germline, CDR1 is SGDLS and CDR2 is YYNGEE. J lost 5 bases, V lost 2 bases, and 6 bases had no gene match. This chain's CDR3 is CASSVGTTLETQYF. CDR3 bases: TGTGCCAGCAGCGTCGGGACTACCCTGGAGACCCAGTACTTC.

This chain uses TRBV12-3 or TRBV12-4 with TRBJ1-1, with D hard to call. Trimming removed 1 base at V and 3 bases at J, with 18 bases between. This CDR3 comprises 17 residues. The CDR3 here is CASSLGVVPASDTEAFF. In DNA, the CDR3 is TGTGCCAGCAGTTTAGGTGTAGTCCCAGCGTCGGACACTGAAGCTTTCTTT.

This clonotype came up many times. The chain uses TRBV28 and TRBJ1-2; D is ambiguous. Germline V lookup: CDR1 MDHEN, CDR2 SYDVKM. With 4 bases removed from V and 6 bases from J, the gap between germline ends came to 24 bases. This CDR3 comprises 17 residues. CDR3 sequence (DNA): TGTGCCAGCAGTTCTCGTGCCAAACCTCCTATAGTGAATGGCTACACCTTC. Residues: CASSSRAKPPIVNGYTF.